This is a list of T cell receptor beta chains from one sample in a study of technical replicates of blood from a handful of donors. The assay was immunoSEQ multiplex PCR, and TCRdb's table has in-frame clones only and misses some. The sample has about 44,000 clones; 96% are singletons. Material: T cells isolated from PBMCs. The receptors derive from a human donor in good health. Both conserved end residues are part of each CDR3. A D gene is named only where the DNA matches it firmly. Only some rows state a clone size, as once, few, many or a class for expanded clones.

CDR3nt: TGTGCCAGCAGTGAGCGGACAGGGGCAGCTAACTATGGCTACACCTTC
CDR3aa: CASSERTGAANYGYTF
abundance: -
j_gene: TRBJ1-2
v_gene: TRBV28
d_gene: TRBD1

CDR3nt: TGTGCCTGGGGGGCCAGGGGGAATCAGCCCCAGCATTTT
CDR3aa: CAWGARGNQPQHF
abundance: once
j_gene: TRBJ1-5
v_gene: TRBV30
d_gene: TRBD1

CDR3nt: TGTGCCAGCAGTGACCCAGGGAATCAGCCCCAGCATTTT
CDR3aa: CASSDPGNQPQHF
abundance: -
j_gene: TRBJ1-5
v_gene: TRBV2
d_gene: -

CDR3nt: TGCGCCAGCAGCTTGTATTACAAAATCCAAGAGACCCAGTACTTC
CDR3aa: CASSLYYKIQETQYF
abundance: once
j_gene: TRBJ2-5
v_gene: TRBV5-1
d_gene: -

CDR3nt: TGCAGCGTCCCGGGACAGGGCTACGAGCAGTACTTC
CDR3aa: CSVPGQGYEQYF
abundance: -
j_gene: TRBJ2-7
v_gene: TRBV29-1
d_gene: TRBD1

CDR3nt: TGTGCCAGCAGCTTCCCGGGACAGGGAAACACCATATATTTT
CDR3aa: CASSFPGQGNTIYF
abundance: -
j_gene: TRBJ1-3
v_gene: TRBV9
d_gene: TRBD1

CDR3nt: TGTGCCAGCATTGCGGGGTTAAGGGATGAAAAACTGTTTTTT
CDR3aa: CASIAGLRDEKLFF
abundance: -
j_gene: TRBJ1-4
v_gene: TRBV6-1
d_gene: -

CDR3nt: TGTGCCAGCAGCGACACAGGGTTTGGTCAGCCCCAGCATTTT
CDR3aa: CASSDTGFGQPQHF
abundance: -
j_gene: TRBJ1-5
v_gene: TRBV21-1
d_gene: -

CDR3nt: TGTGCCAGCAGCCCCGTTCTAGTAGCGGGAGGCAGGAACATTCAGTACTTC
CDR3aa: CASSPVLVAGGRNIQYF
abundance: -
j_gene: TRBJ2-4
v_gene: TRBV5-6
d_gene: TRBD2

CDR3nt: TGTGCCAGCAGCTTAGTAGTAGGCGGATATAATGGCTACACCTTC
CDR3aa: CASSLVVGGYNGYTF
abundance: -
j_gene: TRBJ1-2
v_gene: TRBV7-8
d_gene: -

CDR3nt: TGTGCCACCAGCTCATCCTACAATGAGCAGTTCTTC
CDR3aa: CATSSSYNEQFF
abundance: -
j_gene: TRBJ2-1
v_gene: TRBV15
d_gene: -

CDR3nt: TGTGCCAGCAGTGAACTAGCGGGAGGGCCGGTGCAGTATTTT
CDR3aa: CASSELAGGPVQYF
abundance: -
j_gene: TRBJ2-3
v_gene: TRBV2
d_gene: TRBD2

CDR3nt: TGTGCCAGCAGAGGGGACAGGGATGGCTACACCTTC
CDR3aa: CASRGDRDGYTF
abundance: -
j_gene: TRBJ1-2
v_gene: TRBV2
d_gene: TRBD1

CDR3nt: TGCGCCAGCAGTGAGGGCGGGGGAGGCACTGAAGCTTTCTTT
CDR3aa: CASSEGGGGTEAFF
abundance: -
j_gene: TRBJ1-1
v_gene: TRBV10-1
d_gene: -

CDR3nt: TGCGCCAGCAGCTTCGGACCGGGACAGGGGTTAGGTAACACTGAAGCTTTCTTT
CDR3aa: CASSFGPGQGLGNTEAFF
abundance: -
j_gene: TRBJ1-1
v_gene: TRBV5-1
d_gene: TRBD1

CDR3nt: TGTGCCAGCAGCGCAAGAATGACAGGGAGAAATGAAAAACTGTTTTTT
CDR3aa: CASSARMTGRNEKLFF
abundance: -
j_gene: TRBJ1-4
v_gene: TRBV7-9
d_gene: TRBD1

CDR3nt: TGTGCCAGTAGCCTCTTAGGACAGTTGAGCAATCAGCCCCAGCATTTT
CDR3aa: CASSLLGQLSNQPQHF
abundance: -
j_gene: TRBJ1-5
v_gene: TRBV19
d_gene: -

CDR3nt: TGTGCCATAAAATCGACAGGGATGAACACTGAAGCTTTCTTT
CDR3aa: CAIKSTGMNTEAFF
abundance: -
j_gene: TRBJ1-1
v_gene: TRBV27
d_gene: TRBD1

CDR3nt: TGTGCCTTTACCCCGGGCACCGGGGAGCTGTTTTTT
CDR3aa: CAFTPGTGELFF
abundance: few
j_gene: TRBJ2-2
v_gene: TRBV30
d_gene: -

CDR3nt: TGTGCCAGCTCACCATACAGCTCCTACGAGCAGTACTTC
CDR3aa: CASSPYSSYEQYF
abundance: -
j_gene: TRBJ2-7
v_gene: TRBV18
d_gene: -

CDR3nt: TGCAGTGCTATCCGTACTCCGGAAGCTTTCTTT
CDR3aa: CSAIRTPEAFF
abundance: -
j_gene: TRBJ1-1
v_gene: TRBV20-1
d_gene: -

CDR3nt: TGTGCTAGCAGCTTAGGACTAGCGGGAACTGACACAGATACGCAGTATTTT
CDR3aa: CASSLGLAGTDTDTQYF
abundance: -
j_gene: TRBJ2-3
v_gene: TRBV7-7
d_gene: TRBD2

CDR3nt: TGTGCCAGCAGCCTGAGAAGGGGGCGAGGGGACTATGGCTACACCTTC
CDR3aa: CASSLRRGRGDYGYTF
abundance: -
j_gene: TRBJ1-2
v_gene: TRBV7-2
d_gene: TRBD1

CDR3nt: TGTGCCAGCAGTGGAGAGGATTTACCCTACGAGCAGTACTTC
CDR3aa: CASSGEDLPYEQYF
abundance: -
j_gene: TRBJ2-7
v_gene: TRBV2
d_gene: -

CDR3nt: TGTGCCAGCAGCGTAACAAGAGGGGGAAACTATGGCTACACCTTC
CDR3aa: CASSVTRGGNYGYTF
abundance: -
j_gene: TRBJ1-2
v_gene: TRBV9
d_gene: -

CDR3nt: TGTGCCAGCAGTTTAGTGATCTTTAGGAGGGAAAACTATGGCTACACCTTC
CDR3aa: CASSLVIFRRENYGYTF
abundance: -
j_gene: TRBJ1-2
v_gene: TRBV28
d_gene: -

CDR3nt: TGTGCCAGCATTAGGACAGGGGACGGCGAGACCCAGTACTTC
CDR3aa: CASIRTGDGETQYF
abundance: -
j_gene: TRBJ2-5
v_gene: TRBV2
d_gene: TRBD1

CDR3nt: TGTGCCAGTACCGGATTGGGGGGGCTGAACACTGAAGCTTTCTTT
CDR3aa: CASTGLGGLNTEAFF
abundance: -
j_gene: TRBJ1-1
v_gene: TRBV2
d_gene: -

CDR3nt: TGCAGCGACACTTACGGGACAGGACGTGGCTACACCTTC
CDR3aa: CSDTYGTGRGYTF
abundance: -
j_gene: TRBJ1-2
v_gene: TRBV29-1
d_gene: TRBD1

CDR3nt: TGTGCCAGCTCACCCCCGGGATACTATGGCTACACCTTC
CDR3aa: CASSPPGYYGYTF
abundance: -
j_gene: TRBJ1-2
v_gene: TRBV18
d_gene: -

CDR3nt: TGTGCCAGCTCACCACCCCGACAGGGGGCCACATTTTACGAGCAGTACTTC
CDR3aa: CASSPPRQGATFYEQYF
abundance: -
j_gene: TRBJ2-7
v_gene: TRBV18
d_gene: TRBD1

CDR3nt: TGTGCCAGCAGCTTATTTCCGGGACTAGCAACCTACAATGAGCAGTTCTTC
CDR3aa: CASSLFPGLATYNEQFF
abundance: -
j_gene: TRBJ2-1
v_gene: TRBV11-3
d_gene: TRBD2

CDR3nt: TGTGCCTGGTCTACAGGGGGTCGAGGCTACACCTTC
CDR3aa: CAWSTGGRGYTF
abundance: -
j_gene: TRBJ1-2
v_gene: TRBV30
d_gene: TRBD1

CDR3nt: TGTGCCAGCAGTCTAACAGGGGGAGGTACAGGGGGCACAGATACGCAGTATTTT
CDR3aa: CASSLTGGGTGGTDTQYF
abundance: once
j_gene: TRBJ2-3
v_gene: TRBV28
d_gene: TRBD1

CDR3nt: TGTGCCTGGAGTAAAGACAGGGGGCTTCAGCCCCAGCATTTT
CDR3aa: CAWSKDRGLQPQHF
abundance: -
j_gene: TRBJ1-5
v_gene: TRBV30
d_gene: TRBD1

CDR3nt: TGCGCCAGCAGCCAAGAAACGGGACAGGCCTCCTACGAGCAGTACTTC
CDR3aa: CASSQETGQASYEQYF
abundance: -
j_gene: TRBJ2-7
v_gene: TRBV4-3
d_gene: TRBD1

CDR3nt: TGTGCCAGCAGTTTTGCCTCAGGAGGCACTGAAGCTTTCTTT
CDR3aa: CASSFASGGTEAFF
abundance: -
j_gene: TRBJ1-1
v_gene: TRBV27
d_gene: -

CDR3nt: TGCGCCAGCAGCCCTCTAGCGGGAGACTCCTACGAGCAGTACTTC
CDR3aa: CASSPLAGDSYEQYF
abundance: -
j_gene: TRBJ2-7
v_gene: TRBV5-1
d_gene: TRBD2

CDR3nt: TGTGCCAGCAGTTACTCGCGGGAGGACAAGAACTATGGCTACACCTTC
CDR3aa: CASSYSREDKNYGYTF
abundance: once
j_gene: TRBJ1-2
v_gene: TRBV6-5
d_gene: -

CDR3nt: TGCGCCAGCAGCGATCGGGACATAAAGGGCTACACCTTC
CDR3aa: CASSDRDIKGYTF
abundance: -
j_gene: TRBJ1-2
v_gene: TRBV10-2
d_gene: -

CDR3nt: TGCAGCGCACAGGCTAAGGCTGAGCAGTTCTTC
CDR3aa: CSAQAKAEQFF
abundance: -
j_gene: TRBJ2-1
v_gene: TRBV29-1
d_gene: -

CDR3nt: TGTGCCAGCAGTGAATCCCTAGCGGGAGTGAATGAGCAGTTCTTC
CDR3aa: CASSESLAGVNEQFF
abundance: -
j_gene: TRBJ2-1
v_gene: TRBV25-1
d_gene: TRBD2

CDR3nt: TGCAGCGTTGTGGGACGGGGGGACTATGGCTACACCTTC
CDR3aa: CSVVGRGDYGYTF
abundance: -
j_gene: TRBJ1-2
v_gene: TRBV29-1
d_gene: -

CDR3nt: TGCGCCAGCAGCCGGCCTGGGGGGACTGAAGCTTTCTTT
CDR3aa: CASSRPGGTEAFF
abundance: -
j_gene: TRBJ1-1
v_gene: TRBV4-1
d_gene: -

CDR3nt: TGTGCCAGCAGCTTAGATCTGTCGTTCCAGGGCCTATACTATGGCTACACCTTC
CDR3aa: CASSLDLSFQGLYYGYTF
abundance: -
j_gene: TRBJ1-2
v_gene: TRBV7-6
d_gene: -

CDR3nt: TGCAGCGTTGAAGACCCTGTCAGGGCTCGCACTGAAGCTTTCTTT
CDR3aa: CSVEDPVRARTEAFF
abundance: -
j_gene: TRBJ1-1
v_gene: TRBV29-1
d_gene: -

CDR3nt: TGCGCCAGCAGTCAACCGGGGGTAAGGGGTGCGTACTCCTACGAGCAGTACTTC
CDR3aa: CASSQPGVRGAYSYEQYF
abundance: -
j_gene: TRBJ2-7
v_gene: TRBV23-1
d_gene: -

CDR3nt: TGTGCCATCAGTTCCGCTAGGAATGAGCAGTTCTTC
CDR3aa: CAISSARNEQFF
abundance: -
j_gene: TRBJ2-1
v_gene: TRBV10-3
d_gene: -

CDR3nt: TGTGCCAGCAGCGAACTCCCCGTCTCTGGAAACACCATATATTTT
CDR3aa: CASSELPVSGNTIYF
abundance: -
j_gene: TRBJ1-3
v_gene: TRBV6-1
d_gene: -